This TCR beta chain was sequenced for a study of T cells in Graves' hyperthyroidism and ophthalmopathy. TCR beta CDR3 region amplification was performed from RNA transcripts. An initial round of RT-PCR targeting the TCR CDR3 relied on the HTBI primer set. One entry per CDR3 protein results from TCRdb running MiXCR on the multiplex PCR reads. Among hundreds of thousands of distinct CDR3 sequences, about 24% were seen once, and the ten largest hold roughly 35%. Not enrolled were patients with uncontrolled infection, other autoimmune disease, pregnancy or lactation. Study outcomes and limitations: Ophthalmopathy was predicted by the model a median of roughly 6.7 months ahead of onset.

With regard to this clonotype: The target antigen is unknown.

CDR1 and CDR2 (germline): LGHNA, YNFKEQ. The CDR3 totals 17 residues. After removal of 2 bases from V and 4 bases from J, the junction contained 12 bases not matched to a gene. What was sequenced was blood. The origin of this receptor is a woman aged 40 to 49 with Graves' ophthalmopathy. The chain combines TRBV4-2 with TRBJ1-1, with 8 nucleotides matching TRBD1. The CDR3 DNA sequence: TGTGCCAGCAGCCAAAGACAGGGGATAACGTGGTGCACTGAAGCTTTCTTT. Translated: CASSQRQGITWCTEAFF.